The 26 T cell receptor beta chains below all came from one sample that was sequenced in a study of blood T cells in healthy people across ages. A J-beta primer mix and a sample-barcoded 5' primer were used in a second PCR of about 7 to 12 cycles. Each CDR3 protein gets one entry after TCRdb re-called the 5' RACE reads with MiXCR. The table records 850,000 or so distinct CDR3 sequences, around 26% of them present only once. Sequencing was performed on blood. These receptors all stem from a woman of 80 years or more in good health.

Many counts were recorded for this clonotype. The gene calls are TRBV3-1 and TRBJ2-1; TRBD1 or TRBD2 may be the D gene (6 bases each). With 4 bases removed from V and 5 bases from J, the gap between germline ends came to 9 bases. The CDR3 length is 13 residues. The germline V gene has CDR1 LGHDT and CDR2 YNNKEL (reference sequence). The CDR3 sequence: CASSLRGDNEQFF. CDR3 in DNA: TGTGCCAGCAGCCTGAGGGGGGACAATGAGCAGTTCTTC.

The chain is built from TRBV6-1 and TRBJ2-3, with D perhaps matching TRBD1 (5 bases). The germline V and J ends were trimmed by 3 bases and 9 bases, with 13 bases remaining between them. The V gene's germline CDR1 is MNHNS and CDR2 SASEGT. This CDR3 comprises 13 residues. The CDR3 coding sequence is TGTGCCAGCAGTGAGGCTCAGGGAATAACGCAGTATTTT. As protein: CASSEAQGITQYF.

This clonotype has ten or more counts. The chain uses TRBV7-2 and TRBJ1-5; TRBD1 agrees at 7 bases. Germline CDR1 and CDR2: SGHTA and FQGNSA. V lost 6 bases to trimming and J lost 0 bases; unmatched junction nucleotides: 11. CDR3 length: 17 amino acids. CDR3 in DNA: TGTGCCAGCAGTTCCACCACAGGGGTTTATAGCAATCAGCCCCAGCATTTT. This codes for CASSSTTGVYSNQPQHF. The whole variable domain, filled in from reference TRBV7-2 and TRBJ1-5, reads GAGVSQSPSNKVTEKGKDVELRCDPISGHTALYWYRQSLGQGLEFLIYFQGNSAPDKSGLPSDRFSAERTGGSVSTLTIQRTQQEDSAVYLCASSSTTGVYSNQPQHFGDGTRLSIL.

The V gene is TRBV6-6, the J gene TRBJ2-5, with D possibly TRBD1 on 6 matching bases. The assigned J gene may be wrong: the sequence end matches TRBJ2-7 better. The CDR3 is 15 residues long. Germline V gene sequence: CDR1 MNHNY, CDR2 SVGAGI (reference sequence). The chain's CDR3 is CASSALVQGSYEQYF. The CDR3 DNA sequence: TGTGCCAGCAGCGCCTTGGTACAGGGATCCTACGAGCAGTACTTC.

This clonotype showed up many times. The chain joins TRBV20-1 to TRBJ1-5; D may be TRBD1 (5 bases). V lost 4 bases to trimming and J lost 2 bases, with 12 bases between them. The CDR3 totals 14 residues. The V gene's germline CDR1 is DFQATT and CDR2 SNEGSKA (reference sequence). For the CDR3, the DNA is TGCAGTGCTAAAGGGACTAGTGGCAATCAGCCCCAGCATTTT. Encoded protein: CSAKGTSGNQPQHF.

In this sample, this clonotype turned up a few times. The chain links TRBV18 to TRBJ1-1; D gene unclear. Trimming took 3 bases from V and 4 from J, leaving 9 bases between them. The CDR3 consists of 13 residues. The germline gives CDR1 KGHSH, CDR2 LQKENI. CDR3 sequence (DNA): TGTGCCAGCTCACCCCCGGGGTTCACTGAAGCTTTCTTT. Amino acid sequence: CASSPPGFTEAFF.

This rearrangement joins TRBV4-1 to TRBJ2-3, with a possible D match to TRBD2 (6 bases). V gave up 0 bases and J gave up 7 bases, with 20 bases separating them. The CDR3 is 17 amino acids. The germline V gene encodes CDR1 MGHRA and CDR2 YSYEKL. The DNA for the CDR3 is TGCGCCAGCAGCCAAGAGGAGTCCGCGGGACCTTTGTATACGCAGTATTTT. Translated, it gives CASSQEESAGPLYTQYF.

On this clonotype: This may stem from a read error, because a much larger clone lies one nucleotide away. This rearrangement joins TRBV15 to TRBJ2-7; 7 bases line up with TRBD2. Per germline, CDR1 LNHNV and CDR2 YYDKDF (reference sequence). The CDR3 extends over 15 amino acids. The CDR3 DNA follows: TGTGCCGCCAGTATCTTACCAGCGGGGTCCTACGAGCAGTACTTC. Amino acids: CAASILPAGSYEQYF.

This clonotype was seen at least ten times. The chain is built from TRBV29-1 and TRBJ2-5, with 9 bases fitting TRBD1. The germline V gene has CDR1 SQVTM and CDR2 ANQGSEA. The CDR3 contains 18 residues. Trimming removed 5 bases from V and 5 bases from J; junction bases left unmatched: 21. CDR3 sequence (DNA): TGCAGCGTTAGAATGGGACAGGGAGTCGAGCAAGTGTGGGAGACCCAGTACTTC. This translates into CSVRMGQGVEQVWETQYF.

This clonotype was recorded at least ten times. The chain uses TRBV12-3 or TRBV12-4 and TRBJ2-7, with a weak D call TRBD2 (7 bases). This CDR3 comprises 14 residues. The ends were cut back, 6 bases at V and 3 bases at J, with 15 bases in the middle. The CDR3 region is CASSRPGGHYEQYF. CDR3 DNA: TGTGCCAGCAGCCGCCCCGGGGGGCACTACGAGCAGTACTTC.

This clonotype turned up a few times. A read error may be the cause here, since a much bigger clone is one base away. J is TRBJ1-1 and V is TRBV12-3 or TRBV12-4; possible D gene TRBD1, 6 bases. The length of the CDR3 is 14 residues. V was shortened by 5 bases and J by 8 bases, with 18 bases between the two germline ends. CDR3: CASSSPQGSSEAFF. The CDR3 DNA follows: TGTGCCAGCAGTAGTCCACAGGGTAGCTCGGAAGCTTTCTTT.

This clonotype has at least ten counts. The chain recombines TRBV5-1 with TRBJ2-3, with TRBD2 matching 7 bases. Germline-derived CDR1 and CDR2 are SGHRS and YFSETQ. V was pared by 6 bases and J by 0 bases, with 13 bases of the junction left unmatched. This CDR3 is 17 amino acids long. CDR3 sequence reads: CASTPSSGGGSTDTQYF. The DNA for the CDR3 is TGCGCCAGCACTCCCTCCTCAGGCGGGGGTAGCACAGATACGCAGTATTTT.

The chain recombines TRBV2 with TRBJ2-1; no clear D gene. The germline V gene has CDR1 SNHLY and CDR2 FYNNEI. The CDR3 is 11 residues long. V lost 10 bases to trimming and J lost 4 bases, with 8 bases between them. This CDR3 reads CANRLYNEQFF. The CDR3 DNA sequence: TGTGCCAACAGATTATACAATGAGCAGTTCTTC.

The V call is TRBV20-1, the J call TRBJ1-5; 9 positions agree with TRBD1. The CDR3 totals 13 residues. Germline CDR1 is DFQATT and CDR2 is SNEGSKA (reference sequence). The CDR3 sequence: CRVTGGPTQPQHF. The CDR3 region has the DNA TGCAGGGTAACAGGGGGCCCGACTCAGCCCCAGCATTTT.

A remark on this clonotype: This may be a read error, as it is one base from a much larger clone. The CDR3 loop is CASNARTQQTQYF. CDR3 coding DNA: TGTGCCAGCAATGCGCGGACCCAACAGACCCAGTACTTC. The J gene is TRBJ2-5, the V gene TRBV14; D is uncertain. Germline V gene sequence: CDR1 SGHDN, CDR2 FVKESK. CDR3 size: 13 residues.

The chain carries TRBV7-2 and TRBJ2-6; no clear D. This CDR3 spans 13 amino acids. V shed 4 bases and J shed 6 bases, with 7 bases lying between them. Germline assignment: CDR1 SGHTA and CDR2 FQGNSA. The CDR3 sequence is CASSSHTANVLTF. The DNA of the CDR3 is TGTGCCAGCAGCTCACACACGGCCAACGTCCTGACTTTC.

The genes are TRBV5-1 and TRBJ1-1; D gene unclear. Per the germline V gene, CDR1 is SGHRS and CDR2 is YFSETQ. CDR3 length: 12 amino acids. The germline V and J ends were trimmed by 4 bases and 6 bases, with 10 bases remaining between them. In DNA form, the CDR3 reads TGCGCCAGCAGCGCGGGAGGGCCTGAAGCTTTCTTT. Protein sequence: CASSAGGPEAFF.

This clonotype was detected a few times. The chain is built from TRBV5-6 and TRBJ2-7; a weak D match, TRBD2 (6 bases). Trimming shortened V by 3 bases and J by 2 bases, and 15 bases separated the two germline ends. Per the germline V gene, CDR1 is SGHDT and CDR2 is YYEEEE. This CDR3 contains 15 residues. CDR3 loop: CASSWGMGGPYEQYF. The CDR3 coding sequence is TGTGCCAGCAGCTGGGGGATGGGGGGACCCTACGAGCAGTACTTC.

As concerns this clonotype: Sequence at one end of the junction differs from germline and may be a read error. CDR3 coding DNA: TGCAGCGCCAGTCCGGGTAGCACAGATACGCAGGATTTT. This codes for CSASPGSTDTQDF. The chain links TRBV20-1 to TRBJ2-3; D call uncertain. This CDR3 region has 13 residues. Per germline, CDR1 DFQATT and CDR2 SNEGSKA (reference sequence).

This clonotype was observed many times. V is TRBV7-8 and J is TRBJ1-2; D unclear. The CDR3 runs 15 residues. Trimming pared 3 bases from V and 8 bases from J, leaving 19 bases between. CDR1 and CDR2 from the germline V gene are SGHVS and FQNEAQ. The CDR3 coding sequence is TGTGCCAGCAGCTTTCAGCCGCCAGGTTCGGGAGGCTACACCTTC. Translating it yields CASSFQPPGSGGYTF.

The V call is TRBV29-1, the J call TRBJ2-1; D gene unclear. V was pared by 4 bases and J by 1 base, with 11 bases between. The germline V gene has CDR1 SQVTM and CDR2 ANQGSEA. The CDR3 consists of 14 residues. CDR3 region: CSVVGLISYNEQFF. The CDR3, as DNA: TGCAGCGTTGTGGGCCTGATATCCTACAATGAGCAGTTCTTC.

This clonotype was seen many times. The CDR3 loop reads CASSLGEPQHF. Written as DNA, the CDR3 is TGTGCCAGCAGTTTAGGTGAGCCCCAGCATTTT. The chain joins TRBV12-3 or TRBV12-4 to TRBJ1-5; no reliable D call. V lost 1 base and J 8 bases, leaving 3 bases between the germline ends. CDR3 size: 11 residues.

The chain employs TRBV10-3 and TRBJ1-4, with 9 bases lining up with TRBD1. V was pared by 5 bases and J by 7 bases, with 5 bases of the junction left unmatched. The CDR3 loop spans 14 amino acids. Germline V lookup: CDR1 ENHRY, CDR2 SYGVKD. In nucleotides, the CDR3 is TGTGCCATCAGTACCGGGACAGGGACTGAAAAACTGTTTTTT. Encoded protein: CAISTGTGTEKLFF.

V usage is TRBV7-2 and J usage is TRBJ2-2, with unresolved D. In germline, CDR1 is SGHTA, CDR2 FQGNSA. The V gene lost 0 bases and the J gene lost 3 bases, with 2 bases spanning the gap. The CDR3 is 13 amino acids. The CDR3 loop reads CASSLAYTGELFF. In nucleotides, the CDR3 is TGTGCCAGCAGCTTAGCCTACACCGGGGAGCTGTTTTTT.

This clonotype has just a few counts. V usage is TRBV10-3 and J usage is TRBJ1-2, with D maybe TRBD1 (5 bases). The germline V gene encodes CDR1 ENHRY and CDR2 SYGVKD. Trimming removed 3 bases from V and 2 bases from J, with 16 bases in between. This CDR3 has 16 amino acids. The CDR3 coding sequence is TGTGCCATCAGTGAAGTGCGGGCAGGGCAAAACTATGGCTACACCTTC. This codes for CAISEVRAGQNYGYTF.

In nucleotides, the CDR3 is TGCAGTGCTAGCATGAACAGGGGCTACGAGCAGTACTTC. This translates into CSASMNRGYEQYF. The chain recombines TRBV20-1 with TRBJ2-7; 7 nucleotides agree with TRBD1. CDR1 is DFQATT and CDR2 is SNEGSKA in the germline V gene (reference sequence). The CDR3 is 13 residues long. J lost 3 bases, V lost 3 bases, and 5 bases had no gene match.